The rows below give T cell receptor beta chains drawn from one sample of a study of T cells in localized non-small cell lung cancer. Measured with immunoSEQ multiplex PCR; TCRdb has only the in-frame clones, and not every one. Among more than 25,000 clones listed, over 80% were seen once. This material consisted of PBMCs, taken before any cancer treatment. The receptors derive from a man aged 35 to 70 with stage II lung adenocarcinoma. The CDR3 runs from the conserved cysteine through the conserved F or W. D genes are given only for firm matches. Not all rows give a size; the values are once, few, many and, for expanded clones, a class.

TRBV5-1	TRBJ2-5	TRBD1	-	CASGQGARETQYF	TGCGCCAGCGGACAGGGGGCGAGAGAGACCCAGTACTTC
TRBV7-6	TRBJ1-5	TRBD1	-	CASSPETGTYPYQPQHF	TGTGCCAGCAGCCCAGAGACAGGGACTTACCCGTATCAGCCCCAGCATTTT
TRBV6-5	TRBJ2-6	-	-	CASSYHGPGANVLTF	TGTGCCAGCAGTTACCATGGCCCTGGGGCCAACGTCCTGACTTTC
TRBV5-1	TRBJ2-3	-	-	CASSLGQGGADTQYF	TGCGCCAGCAGCTTGGGACAGGGCGGGGCAGATACGCAGTATTTT
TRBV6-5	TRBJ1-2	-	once	CASSYSMGDGYTF	TGTGCCAGCAGTTACTCCATGGGAGATGGCTACACCTTC
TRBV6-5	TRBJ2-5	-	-	CASSYRGGREETQYF	TGTGCCAGCAGTTACAGGGGTGGGCGTGAAGAGACCCAGTACTTC
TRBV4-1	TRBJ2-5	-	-	CASRSRGGVGETQYF	TGCGCCAGCAGGTCGCGAGGGGGGGTCGGAGAGACCCAGTACTTC
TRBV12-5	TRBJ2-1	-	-	CASGLNRGEQFF	TGTGCTAGTGGTTTAAATAGGGGAGAGCAGTTCTTC
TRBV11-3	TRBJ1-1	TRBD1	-	CASSLGVEGAAFF	TGTGCCAGCAGCTTAGGGGTTGAGGGGGCGGCTTTCTTT
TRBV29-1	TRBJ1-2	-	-	CSVVSWAFYGYTF	TGCAGCGTTGTGTCCTGGGCCTTCTATGGCTACACCTTC
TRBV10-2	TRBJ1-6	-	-	CASTDRNSPLHF	TGCGCCAGCACGGACCGAAATTCACCCCTCCACTTT